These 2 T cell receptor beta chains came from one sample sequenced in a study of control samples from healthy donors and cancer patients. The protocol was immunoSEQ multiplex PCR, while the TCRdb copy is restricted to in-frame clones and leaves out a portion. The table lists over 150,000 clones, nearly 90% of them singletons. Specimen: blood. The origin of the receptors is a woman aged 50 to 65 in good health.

CDR3 coding DNA: TGTGCCAGCAGCTTATGGGGGTTAACAGATACGCAGTATTTT. It is translated as CASSLWGLTDTQYF. The chain links TRBV7-2 to TRBJ2-3; D may match TRBD1 or TRBD2 (5 bases each). CDR1 SGHTA and CDR2 FQGNSA come from the germline V gene. There are 14 residues in the CDR3. Trimming shortened V by 2 bases and J by 3 bases, and 9 bases separated the two germline ends.

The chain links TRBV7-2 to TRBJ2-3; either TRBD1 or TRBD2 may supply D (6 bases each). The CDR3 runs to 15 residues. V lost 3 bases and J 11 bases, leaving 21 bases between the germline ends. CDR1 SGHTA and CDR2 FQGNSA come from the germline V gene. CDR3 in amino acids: CASSFSGYGGVEQYF. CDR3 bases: TGTGCCAGCAGCTTTAGCGGTTATGGGGGCGTGGAGCAGTATTTT.